This T cell receptor beta chain was sequenced for a study of shared clonotypes between healthy human individuals. Study findings and constraints: Some naive CD4 clonotypes, 4% to 6%, turned up in common across several donors. Clonotype sharing among donors was expected to depend on sequencing depth.

Sorted-subset replicate PCR reactions contained 150 to 200 ng DNA, corresponding to about 30,000 T cell genomes. Assay used: immunoSEQ multiplex PCR; TCRdb lists only in-frame clones, some missing. The data show fewer than 850,000 clones, with about 96% seen just once and 0.2% to 0.25% held by the top ten. The naive CD8 population came from CD45RO-negative cells selected for CCR7, without terminally differentiated effector memory CD45RA+ cells. The V gene end was trimmed by 1 base and the J gene end by 5 bases; junction bases not matched to a gene: 16. Germline CDR1 reads MGHDK; CDR2 reads SYGVNS. The CDR3 has 18 residues. This clone was seen once. Its antigen is unidentified.

The TCR was taken from a man younger than 40 in good health. The rearrangement links TRBV25-1 to TRBJ2-5; 7 nucleotides match TRBD2. Material: naive CD8+ T cells sorted from blood. The CDR3 bases are TGTGCCAGCAGTGAATTGGAGGCGGGAGAGATTGGAGGGGAGACCCAGTACTTC. Its translation: CASSELEAGEIGGETQYF.